The rows below give T cell receptor beta chains drawn from one sample of a study of blood T cells in healthy people across ages. TCRdb reprocessed the 5' RACE reads with MiXCR, giving one entry per CDR3 protein. The sample has 380,000 or so distinct CDR3 sequences, over 45% seen once; the top ten hold 45% to 60%. Sequencing input: blood. These TCRs come from a man between 60 and 75 years old in good health. CDR3s include the opening cysteine and the closing phenylalanine or tryptophan. The order of the fields is clone size, J gene, V gene, D gene, CDR3 protein, CDR3 DNA. D genes are given only for firm matches. Some rows mark clone size as missing; the rest say once, few, many or name a class of expanded clone.

clone_size: -; j_call: TRBJ2-1; v_call: TRBV29-1; d_call: TRBD2; cdr3_aa: CSVEGSGRGDEQFF; cdr3_nt: TGCAGCGTTGAAGGTAGCGGGAGGGGGGATGAGCAGTTCTTC
clone_size: few; j_call: TRBJ1-5; v_call: TRBV7-9; d_call: TRBD1; cdr3_aa: CASSWTGGQPQHF; cdr3_nt: TGTGCCAGCAGCTGGACAGGGGGGCAGCCCCAGCATTTT
clone_size: -; j_call: TRBJ1-4; v_call: TRBV29-1; d_call: -; cdr3_aa: CSVPWDGSKLFF; cdr3_nt: TGCAGCGTGCCCTGGGACGGGTCGAAACTGTTTTTT
clone_size: -; j_call: TRBJ2-5; v_call: TRBV6-6; d_call: -; cdr3_aa: CASSRDRSETQYF; cdr3_nt: TGTGCCAGCAGCCGCGACAGGTCAGAGACCCAGTACTTC
clone_size: -; j_call: TRBJ1-5; v_call: TRBV29-1; d_call: TRBD1; cdr3_aa: CSGVSLGTGDRQPQHF; cdr3_nt: TGCAGCGGGGTCAGCCTCGGGACAGGGGATCGTCAGCCCCAGCATTTT
clone_size: -; j_call: TRBJ2-5; v_call: TRBV5-6; d_call: -; cdr3_aa: CASSSSDGGQETQYF; cdr3_nt: TGTGCCAGCAGCTCTAGCGATGGGGGCCAAGAGACCCAGTACTTC
clone_size: -; j_call: TRBJ1-2; v_call: TRBV5-4; d_call: TRBD1; cdr3_aa: CASSPPGQGHYGYTF; cdr3_nt: TGTGCCAGCAGCCCCCCGGGACAGGGGCACTATGGCTACACCTTC
clone_size: -; j_call: TRBJ2-3; v_call: TRBV24-1; d_call: -; cdr3_aa: CATSPEWVTDTQYF; cdr3_nt: TGTGCCACCAGCCCTGAGTGGGTCACAGATACGCAGTATTTT
clone_size: -; j_call: TRBJ2-3; v_call: TRBV5-1; d_call: TRBD2; cdr3_aa: CASSLSLGLASDTQYF; cdr3_nt: TGCGCCAGCAGCTTGAGTCTGGGACTAGCCTCTGATACGCAGTATTTT
clone_size: -; j_call: TRBJ2-7; v_call: TRBV20-1; d_call: TRBD2; cdr3_aa: CSARGLAGANEQYF; cdr3_nt: TGCAGTGCTAGAGGTCTAGCGGGGGCTAACGAGCAGTACTTC
clone_size: once; j_call: TRBJ2-7; v_call: TRBV24-1; d_call: TRBD2; cdr3_aa: CATSDSAGGKYNEQYF; cdr3_nt: TGTGCCACCAGTGATTCGGCGGGAGGGAAGTACAATGAGCAGTACTTC
clone_size: few; j_call: TRBJ1-6; v_call: TRBV7-8; d_call: -; cdr3_aa: CASSLLPLPRRGISYNSPLHF; cdr3_nt: TGTGCCAGCAGCTTACTTCCCCTCCCCAGGAGGGGTATCTCCTATAATTCACCCCTCCACTTT
clone_size: -; j_call: TRBJ2-5; v_call: TRBV14; d_call: -; cdr3_aa: CASSQASGRAQYF; cdr3_nt: TGTGCCAGCAGCCAAGCTTCGGGAAGGGCCCAGTACTTC
clone_size: -; j_call: TRBJ2-1; v_call: TRBV4-2; d_call: -; cdr3_aa: CASSQGGVADNEQFF; cdr3_nt: TGTGCCAGCAGCCAAGGGGGGGTAGCGGACAATGAGCAGTTCTTC
clone_size: -; j_call: TRBJ1-1; v_call: TRBV4-3; d_call: -; cdr3_aa: CASSQDSHTEAFF; cdr3_nt: TGCGCCAGCAGCCAAGATTCCCACACTGAAGCTTTCTTT
clone_size: -; j_call: TRBJ2-1; v_call: TRBV3-1; d_call: -; cdr3_aa: CASSQTRYNEQFF; cdr3_nt: TGTGCCAGCAGTCAAACTCGCTACAATGAGCAGTTCTTC
clone_size: few; j_call: TRBJ1-1; v_call: TRBV12-3/TRBV12-4; d_call: TRBD1; cdr3_aa: CASSHRDRGTEAFF; cdr3_nt: TGTGCCAGCAGTCACCGGGACAGGGGAACTGAAGCTTTCTTT
clone_size: -; j_call: TRBJ2-5; v_call: TRBV7-2; d_call: -; cdr3_aa: CASSLGSKGGGSVTQYF; cdr3_nt: TGTGCCAGCAGCTTAGGCTCGAAGGGAGGGGGTAGCGTGACCCAGTACTTC
clone_size: -; j_call: TRBJ2-7; v_call: TRBV7-7; d_call: TRBD1; cdr3_aa: CASSLGGQGDEQYF; cdr3_nt: TGTGCTAGCAGCTTAGGAGGACAGGGTGACGAGCAGTACTTC
clone_size: -; j_call: TRBJ2-1; v_call: TRBV13; d_call: TRBD2; cdr3_aa: CASSLTGLAPYNEQFF; cdr3_nt: TGTGCCAGCAGCTTAACGGGACTAGCGCCCTACAATGAGCAGTTCTTC
clone_size: -; j_call: TRBJ2-5; v_call: TRBV20-1; d_call: -; cdr3_aa: CSAPTHLRETQYF; cdr3_nt: TGCAGTGCTCCCACCCACCTACGCGAGACCCAGTACTTC
clone_size: -; j_call: TRBJ2-6; v_call: TRBV7-9; d_call: -; cdr3_aa: CASSFPSGANVLTF; cdr3_nt: TGTGCCAGCAGCTTTCCCTCTGGGGCCAACGTCCTGACTTTC
clone_size: -; j_call: TRBJ2-3; v_call: TRBV25-1; d_call: TRBD2; cdr3_aa: CASSDGGGGTDTQYF; cdr3_nt: TGTGCCAGCAGTGATGGCGGCGGGGGGACAGATACGCAGTATTTT
clone_size: -; j_call: TRBJ1-5; v_call: TRBV28; d_call: -; cdr3_aa: CASSPENQPQHF; cdr3_nt: TGTGCCAGCAGTCCAGAAAATCAGCCCCAGCATTTT
clone_size: -; j_call: TRBJ1-2; v_call: TRBV4-2; d_call: TRBD1; cdr3_aa: CASSQELWDRRGYTF; cdr3_nt: TGTGCCAGCAGCCAAGAGCTCTGGGACAGGAGGGGCTACACCTTC
clone_size: -; j_call: TRBJ1-4; v_call: TRBV7-2; d_call: -; cdr3_aa: CASSKIRGTNEKLFF; cdr3_nt: TGTGCCAGCAGCAAGATAAGGGGGACTAATGAAAAACTGTTTTTT
clone_size: -; j_call: TRBJ2-4; v_call: TRBV2; d_call: -; cdr3_aa: CASREGRGNIQYF; cdr3_nt: TGTGCCAGCAGGGAGGGTCGGGGAAACATTCAGTACTTC
clone_size: few; j_call: TRBJ2-7; v_call: TRBV7-2; d_call: -; cdr3_aa: CASSHGGGNYEQYF; cdr3_nt: TGTGCCAGCAGCCACGGAGGGGGAAACTACGAGCAGTACTTC
clone_size: few; j_call: TRBJ2-1; v_call: TRBV15; d_call: -; cdr3_aa: CATSRDPVGSGNEQFF; cdr3_nt: TGTGCCACCAGCAGAGACCCGGTCGGTAGCGGCAATGAGCAGTTCTTC
clone_size: -; j_call: TRBJ2-3; v_call: TRBV4-1; d_call: TRBD1; cdr3_aa: CASSQGQGTGTDTQYF; cdr3_nt: TGCGCCAGCAGCCAAGGACAGGGGACGGGGACAGATACGCAGTATTTT
clone_size: -; j_call: TRBJ1-1; v_call: TRBV7-9; d_call: -; cdr3_aa: CASSLDRAGNMAFF; cdr3_nt: TGTGCCAGCAGCTTAGACAGGGCCGGTAATATGGCTTTCTTT
clone_size: -; j_call: TRBJ2-3; v_call: TRBV24-1; d_call: TRBD2; cdr3_aa: CATSDPGLAADTQYF; cdr3_nt: TGTGCCACCAGTGACCCCGGACTAGCGGCAGATACGCAGTATTTT
clone_size: few; j_call: TRBJ2-5; v_call: TRBV6-1; d_call: -; cdr3_aa: CASSEGRIGGLQETQYF; cdr3_nt: TGTGCCAGCAGTGAAGGGCGGATAGGGGGACTCCAAGAGACCCAGTACTTC